This TCR beta chain was sequenced during a study of CD8+ T cells in alopecia areata. Across the study: Tofacitinib therapy lasting 6 to 18 months was followed by 6 months off drug.

After isolation, RNA underwent reverse transcription to generate cDNA as the sequencing template. Assay used: immunoSEQ multiplex PCR; TCRdb lists only in-frame clones, some missing. The data hold 180,000 or so clones, with roughly 50% observed a single time. This CDR3 contains 17 residues. Per the germline V gene, CDR1 is MNHEY and CDR2 is SMNVEV (reference sequence). V trimming: 3 bases; J trimming: 6 bases; junction bases outside the gene matches: 8. The sample's treatment: oral pan-JAK inhibitor, 5-10 mg twice daily. General observations from the study: Lesional scalp exceeded normal scalp in clonality, especially in alopecia totalis/universalis. Clonality in the scalp and expanded CD8+ clones ranked among the top 100 were significantly decreased by tofacitinib. Association of baseline CD8+ expansion with response is uncertain owing to one nonresponder.

About this clone: What it recognizes is unknown.

The TCR comes from a human donor with alopecia areata. The chain joins TRBV27 to TRBJ2-3; TRBD2 agrees at 14 bases. The source material was CD4+ T cells sorted from blood, sampled at roughly week 58, from a patient treated with tofacitinib. The CDR3 sequence: CASSFLTSGGAADTQYF. The CDR3 nucleotides are TGTGCCAGCAGTTTCCTGACTAGCGGGGGGGCCGCGGATACGCAGTATTTT.